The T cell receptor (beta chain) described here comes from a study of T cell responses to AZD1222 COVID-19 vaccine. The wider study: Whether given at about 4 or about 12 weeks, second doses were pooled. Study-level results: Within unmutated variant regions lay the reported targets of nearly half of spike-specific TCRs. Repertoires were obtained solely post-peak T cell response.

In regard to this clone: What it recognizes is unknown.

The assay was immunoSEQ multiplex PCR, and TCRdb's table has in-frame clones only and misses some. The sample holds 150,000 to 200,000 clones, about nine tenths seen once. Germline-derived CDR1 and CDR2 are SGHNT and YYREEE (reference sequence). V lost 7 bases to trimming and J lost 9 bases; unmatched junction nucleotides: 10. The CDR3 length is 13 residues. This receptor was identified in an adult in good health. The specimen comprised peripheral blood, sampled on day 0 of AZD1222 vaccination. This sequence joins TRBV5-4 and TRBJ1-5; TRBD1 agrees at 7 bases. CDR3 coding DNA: TGTGCCAGCTCTGACAGGGCCCAAGGGCCCCAGCATTTT. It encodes CASSDRAQGPQHF.